These T cell receptor beta chains were read from a single sample in a study of beta chain features in type 1 diabetes. Sequenced by immunoSEQ multiplex PCR; TCRdb stores in-frame clones only, minus some. The sample contains hundreds of thousands of clones, over 12% of which appear only once. The sequencing input was naive CD4+ T cells from blood. These TCRs come from a man aged 18-30 years with type 1 diabetes. Each CDR3 is given with its conserved first and last residue. D genes are given only for firm matches. Rows may omit the clone size; those that give it use once, few, many or a size class.

NA,TRBJ2-1,TRBV5-1,NA,TGCGCCAGCAGCTTCGGGGGAAATTCCTACAATGAGCAGTTCTTC,CASSFGGNSYNEQFF
NA,TRBJ1-2,TRBV18,NA,TGTGCCAGCTCACCCGAACACTCGTATGGCTACACCTTC,CASSPEHSYGYTF
TRBD2,TRBJ2-1,TRBV6-5,NA,TGTGCCAGCAGTTACACCGGACTAGCGGACAACAATGAGCAGTTCTTC,CASSYTGLADNNEQFF
NA,TRBJ1-5,TRBV30,few,TGTGCCTGGAGTACCCGGGGGAATCAGCCCCAGCATTTT,CAWSTRGNQPQHF
NA,TRBJ1-5,TRBV2,few,TGTGCCAGCAGTGAAGATGGCAGGTCTCGGCCCCAGCATTTT,CASSEDGRSRPQHF
TRBD1,TRBJ1-2,TRBV6-5,NA,TGTGCCAGCAGTTATGGAGGGACAGGGGTTGGCTACACCTTC,CASSYGGTGVGYTF
TRBD2,TRBJ2-1,TRBV19,NA,TGTGCCAGGGGGACTAGCTGCCTCACCTCCTACAATGAGCAGTTCTTC,CARGTSCLTSYNEQFF
TRBD1,TRBJ1-1,TRBV29-1,NA,TGCAGCGTTGAAGGCAGGGGGCCCCTTATGAACACTGAAGCTTTCTTT,CSVEGRGPLMNTEAFF
NA,TRBJ1-4,TRBV14,NA,TGTGCCAGCAGCCAAAATACGGGGCTACTGTTTTTT,CASSQNTGLLFF
NA,TRBJ2-1,TRBV29-1,few,TGCAGCGTTGACCCTGGGCAGTTCTTC,CSVDPGQFF
TRBD1,TRBJ1-1,TRBV29-1,few,TGCAGCGGGGGACAGGGGGCAAACACTGAAGCTTTCTTT,CSGGQGANTEAFF
NA,TRBJ1-3,TRBV5-6,NA,TGTGCCAGCAAGGTCAGCGGAGGGGACGAAGGAAACACCATATATTTT,CASKVSGGDEGNTIYF
TRBD1,TRBJ1-2,TRBV6-5,NA,TGTGCCAGCAGTCAGGACAGGGCTACCTATGGCTACACCTTC,CASSQDRATYGYTF
NA,TRBJ1-2,TRBV6-5,few,TGTGCCAGCAGTACCCTTACTCGGGGCTATGGCTACACCTTC,CASSTLTRGYGYTF
NA,TRBJ2-5,TRBV30,NA,TGTGCCTGGAGTTTAGCCTTACAAGAGACCCAGTACTTC,CAWSLALQETQYF
NA,TRBJ2-7,TRBV6-5,NA,TGTGCCAGCAGTTATTCCCGGACCTTTAGCGAGCAGTACTTC,CASSYSRTFSEQYF
NA,TRBJ2-7,TRBV6-6,NA,TGTGCCAGCAAGGTGTCAGGGGACTCCTCCTACGAGCAGTACTTC,CASKVSGDSSYEQYF
NA,TRBJ1-1,TRBV7-9,NA,TGTGCCAGCAGCCGGATAGAACTCACTGAAGCTTTCTTT,CASSRIELTEAFF
NA,TRBJ2-1,TRBV9,NA,TGTGCCAGCAGCGTAGCTTCCAGTAACAATGAGCAGTTCTTC,CASSVASSNNEQFF
NA,TRBJ2-2,TRBV9,NA,TGTGCCAGCAGCGTATTTTATAGAGGGTATCTCACCACCGGGGAGCTGTTTTTT,CASSVFYRGYLTTGELFF
TRBD1,TRBJ2-7,TRBV7-2,few,TGTGCCAGCAGCTGGGACCCGACAGGGATCGCCTACGAGCAGTACTTC,CASSWDPTGIAYEQYF
NA,TRBJ1-1,TRBV18,NA,TGTGCCAGCTCGGGGGTACAGTTCATGAACACTGAAGCTTTCTTT,CASSGVQFMNTEAFF
TRBD1,TRBJ1-2,TRBV29-1,few,TGCAGCATAAAGACAGGGAACTATGGCTACACCTTC,CSIKTGNYGYTF
TRBD2,TRBJ2-1,TRBV7-2,NA,TGTGCCAGCAGCCTCAGTGGGACTAGCGGTAAGAATGAGCAGTTCTTC,CASSLSGTSGKNEQFF
NA,TRBJ2-7,TRBV7-9,few,TGTGCCAGCAGCTTGGGCGGAGACTCCTACGAGCAGTACTTC,CASSLGGDSYEQYF
NA,TRBJ2-1,TRBV13,NA,TGTGCCAGCAGCCGCCGACCCACTGAGGAGCAGTTCTTC,CASSRRPTEEQFF
TRBD2,TRBJ2-7,TRBV30,NA,TGTGCCTGGAGTAAAGGCGGGGGCTACGAGCAGTACTTC,CAWSKGGGYEQYF
NA,TRBJ1-5,TRBV6-5,NA,TGTGCCAGCAGCCCCCACACCACTAATCAGCCCCAGCATTTT,CASSPHTTNQPQHF
NA,TRBJ1-2,TRBV4-1,NA,TGCGCCAGCAGCCAATTTGGTTTTGGACAGCTAATTACCCCGGCCAATTTCTATGGCTACACCTTC,CASSQFGFGQLITPANFYGYTF
NA,TRBJ2-3,TRBV30,NA,TGTGCCTGGGGGACACCGGCCCCAGATACGCAGTATTTT,CAWGTPAPDTQYF
TRBD1,TRBJ2-2,TRBV19,NA,TGTGCCAGTAGTACGGGACAGGGCGGCACCGGGGAGCTGTTTTTT,CASSTGQGGTGELFF
NA,TRBJ2-2,TRBV5-1,NA,TGCGCCAGCAGAGACCGGGGTTTCACCGGGGAGCTGTTTTTT,CASRDRGFTGELFF
NA,TRBJ1-1,TRBV14,few,TGTGCCAGCAGCTACGACAGGAACACTGAAGCTTTCTTT,CASSYDRNTEAFF
TRBD1,TRBJ2-1,TRBV15,NA,TGTGCCACCAGCAGAGATCAGAGGGACAGGGGTAATGAGCAGTTCTTC,CATSRDQRDRGNEQFF
NA,TRBJ1-2,TRBV6-5,NA,TGTGCCAGCAACCAGCTGTCGGGAGGTGGCTACACCTTC,CASNQLSGGGYTF
TRBD1,TRBJ1-2,TRBV10-3,few,TGTGCCATCAGTGTCGGGACAGGGGGAACAACTAACTATGGCTACACCTTC,CAISVGTGGTTNYGYTF
NA,TRBJ2-1,TRBV4-2,few,TGTGCCAGCAGCCAGGGAACAGGGTTCTCTACAAATGAGCAGTTCTTC,CASSQGTGFSTNEQFF
NA,TRBJ2-5,TRBV18,NA,TGTGCCAGCTCACCGCGGGACGGATATCAAGAGACCCAGTACTTC,CASSPRDGYQETQYF
TRBD1,TRBJ2-2,TRBV11-3,few,TGTGCCAGCAGCCGAGGACAGGCACCCGTTACCGGGGAGCTGTTTTTT,CASSRGQAPVTGELFF
NA,TRBJ1-1,TRBV30,few,TGTGCCTGGGGTATTCTGAACACTGAAGCTTTCTTT,CAWGILNTEAFF
TRBD2,TRBJ2-1,TRBV4-1,NA,TGCGCCAGCAGCCAAAGACTAGCGGGAGGGCCTCTTCCCTACAATGAGCAGTTCTTC,CASSQRLAGGPLPYNEQFF
NA,TRBJ1-1,TRBV7-3,NA,TGTGCCAGCAGCTTAACTTGGGGTACTGAAGCTTTCTTT,CASSLTWGTEAFF
NA,TRBJ2-5,TRBV9,NA,TGTGCCAGCAGCCAGACAGGCTTCGAGACCCAGTACTTC,CASSQTGFETQYF
NA,TRBJ2-1,TRBV5-4,NA,TGTGCCAGCAGCTTGGAGACTGGGGAGCAGTTCTTC,CASSLETGEQFF